A selection of T cell receptor beta chains follows, all from one sample in a study of blood T cell repertoires in COVID-19. Using immunoSEQ multiplex PCR, the repertoire was profiled, and TCRdb retains in-frame clones only, with some absent. The data contain 200,000 to 250,000 clones, about 86% of them singletons. Sequencing input: peripheral blood. These TCRs come from a woman aged 25 to 39 who had recovered from COVID-19. CDR3s include the opening cysteine and the closing phenylalanine or tryptophan. The D gene is left open where the match is weak. Clone size, where shown, is once, few, many, or a class for clones that have expanded.

TRBV6-1	TRBJ1-2	few	NA	TGTGCCAGCAGTGAAGTGGGGGGGCGCGGCTACACCTTC	CASSEVGGRGYTF
TRBV12-3/TRBV12-4	TRBJ1-2	NA	TRBD1	TGTGCCAGCACCTTGGGACAGCGAGGCTACACCTTC	CASTLGQRGYTF
TRBV6-6	TRBJ1-1	NA	TRBD1	TGTGCCAGCAGTACGTCCCGACAGGGGTCTGAAGCTTTCTTT	CASSTSRQGSEAFF
TRBV6-1	TRBJ2-1	NA	TRBD2	TGTGCCAGCAGTGAAACTAGCGGGGGCTACAATGAGCAGTTCTTC	CASSETSGGYNEQFF
TRBV25-1	TRBJ1-1	NA	NA	TGTGCCAGCAGTGCGGAGGTGCCGACGGCTGAAGCTTTCTTT	CASSAEVPTAEAFF
TRBV10-3	TRBJ2-1	NA	TRBD2	TGTGCCATCAGAACTAGCGGGGGGTACAATGAGCAGTTCTTC	CAIRTSGGYNEQFF
TRBV6-5	TRBJ1-2	NA	TRBD1	TGTGCCAGCAGTTGGACAGGCGTCTATGGCTACACCTTC	CASSWTGVYGYTF
TRBV5-1	TRBJ2-7	NA	NA	TGCGCCAGCAGCTCCAGAACAGCCTACGAGCAGTATTTC	CASSSRTAYEQYF
TRBV5-4	TRBJ2-3	once	NA	TGTGCCAGCAGCTTGGACGGCGGGGTGAGCACAGATACGCAGTATTTT	CASSLDGGVSTDTQYF
TRBV7-2	TRBJ1-5	NA	TRBD1	TGTGCCAGCAGCGGAATTGGAGGGGGCAGGCAGCCCCAGCATTTT	CASSGIGGGRQPQHF
TRBV12-3/TRBV12-4	TRBJ1-5	NA	NA	TGTGCCAGCAGTTTGGGGGCAGGGCAGCCCCAGCATTTT	CASSLGAGQPQHF
TRBV9	TRBJ1-6	NA	NA	TGTGCCAGCAGCGTAGGTATGCAGCGGATCCTAGATTCACCCCTCCACTTT	CASSVGMQRILDSPLHF
TRBV5-4	TRBJ2-3	once	TRBD2	TGTGCCAGCAGCTTGTCGGGGGGGGCCCCCGCAGATACGCAGTATTTT	CASSLSGGAPADTQYF
TRBV6-4	TRBJ2-1	NA	TRBD2	TGTGCCAGCAGTGCGACTAGCGGGGGGGCGATCGCTGAGGATGAGCAGTTCTTC	CASSATSGGAIAEDEQFF
TRBV27	TRBJ1-1	NA	TRBD1	TGTGCCAGCAGTTTAAGGGACAGGGGTAAAGCTTTCTTT	CASSLRDRGKAFF
TRBV9	TRBJ2-2	NA	NA	TGTGCCAGCAGCGTAGGAGGGAGTAGGAACACCGGGGAGCTGTTTTTT	CASSVGGSRNTGELFF
TRBV18	TRBJ2-2	NA	TRBD1	TGTGCCAGCTCGGGACAGGGGACCGAGCTGTTTTTT	CASSGQGTELFF
TRBV5-4	TRBJ1-2	NA	NA	TGTGCCAGCAGCTTGGACAGAAACTATGGCTACACCTTC	CASSLDRNYGYTF
TRBV12-3/TRBV12-4	TRBJ2-1	NA	NA	TGTGCCAGCAACCTAGACAGCCATGAGCAGTTCTTC	CASNLDSHEQFF
TRBV27	TRBJ1-1	NA	NA	TGTGCCAGCAGTTTACCAGGGCTGAACACTGAAGCTTTCTTT	CASSLPGLNTEAFF
TRBV6-4	TRBJ2-2	NA	NA	TGTGCCAGCAGTGACTCAGTTGGGGGCTCCGGGGAGCTGTTTTTT	CASSDSVGGSGELFF
TRBV28	TRBJ2-5	NA	NA	TGTGCCAGCAGTCCCACAGGGGGGGCAGAGACCCAGTACTTC	CASSPTGGAETQYF
TRBV7-9	TRBJ2-6	NA	NA	TGTGCCAGCAGCTACAACATGGCCGGGGCCAACGTCCTGACTTTC	CASSYNMAGANVLTF
TRBV7-3	TRBJ2-1	NA	TRBD2	TGTGCCAGCAGCTTCTTGACTAGCGGGGGGATCCATGAGCAGTTCTTC	CASSFLTSGGIHEQFF
TRBV4-2	TRBJ2-6	NA	TRBD1	TGTGCCAGCAGCCAAGACCGGGACAGTAGCTCTGGGGCCAACGTCCTGACTTTC	CASSQDRDSSSGANVLTF
TRBV14	TRBJ1-2	NA	NA	TGTGCCAGCAGCTACGGACTTGGCCTGGGAGGCTACACCTTC	CASSYGLGLGGYTF
TRBV25-1	TRBJ2-2	NA	NA	TGTGCCAGCAGTGCCCACGCGGAACTAGCCTCGAACACCGGGGAGCTGTTTTTT	CASSAHAELASNTGELFF
TRBV2	TRBJ1-2	NA	NA	TGTGCCAGCAGAACTGTCTATGGCTACACCTTC	CASRTVYGYTF